There are a few counts of the clone carrying this T cell receptor (beta chain). This entry comes from a study of radiation and T cells in renal cell carcinoma. The time point: blood 4 weeks post-SBRT, at nephrectomy. Documented treatment: 15 Gy SBRT to primary tumor, nephrectomy 4 weeks later. Nephrectomy followed 15 Gy stereotactic body radiation by 4 weeks. Serial blood draws occurred at baseline and 2 and 4 weeks post-SBRT. V was clipped by 6 bases and J by 5 bases, with 5 bases between them. The CDR3 has 11 residues. CDR1 and CDR2 (germline): MRHNA, SNTAGT. Measured with immunoSEQ multiplex PCR; TCRdb has only the in-frame clones, and not every one. The sample lists roughly 86,000 clones; 85% were seen once.

This receptor was taken from a man between 50 and 59 years old with renal cell carcinoma. V is TRBV6-4 and J is TRBJ1-5; D remains unclear. Sequencing used blood, obtained from a patient whose treatment included radiotherapy and nephrectomy. CDR3 in amino acids: CASRPHQPQHF. CDR3 nucleotides: TGTGCCAGCAGGCCACATCAGCCCCAGCATTTT.